The source of this T cell receptor beta chain is a study of CD8+ T cells in alopecia areata. Sequencing templates came from extracted RNA that was reverse transcribed into cDNA. TCRdb keeps only in-frame clones here, not all; method: immunoSEQ multiplex PCR. This sample has about 120,000 clones, with around 56% found just once. The CDR3 spans 13 residues. V was clipped by 4 bases and J by 8 bases; unmatched bases: 6. Looked up from germline, CDR1 is LNHNV and CDR2 is YYDKDF (reference sequence). Treatment specified: oral pan-JAK inhibitor, 5-10 mg twice daily. The V and J genes are TRBV15 and TRBJ2-3; the match to TRBD1 covers 7 bases. The source material was CD4+ T cells sorted from blood, sampled at week 4, from a patient treated with tofacitinib. The receptor was derived from a human donor with alopecia areata. The CDR3 DNA is TGTGCCACCAGCAACAGGACAGGACTTACGCAGTATTTT. This codes for CATSNRTGLTQYF.